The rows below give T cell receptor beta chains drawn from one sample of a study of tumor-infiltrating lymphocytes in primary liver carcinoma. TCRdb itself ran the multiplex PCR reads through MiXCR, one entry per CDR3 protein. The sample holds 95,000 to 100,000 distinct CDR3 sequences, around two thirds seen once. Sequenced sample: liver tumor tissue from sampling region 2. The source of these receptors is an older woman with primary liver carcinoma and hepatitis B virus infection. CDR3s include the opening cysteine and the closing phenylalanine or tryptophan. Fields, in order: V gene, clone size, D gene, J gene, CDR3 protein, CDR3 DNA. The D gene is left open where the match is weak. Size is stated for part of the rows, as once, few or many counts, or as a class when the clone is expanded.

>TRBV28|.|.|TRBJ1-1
CASSFPGESEALF
TGTGCCAGCAGTTTCCCAGGGGAAAGTGAAGCTCTCTTT
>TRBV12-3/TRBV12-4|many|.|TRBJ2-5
CASSFVQETQYF
TGTGCCAGCAGTTTCGTCCAAGAGACCCAGTACTTC
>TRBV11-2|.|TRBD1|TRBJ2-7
CASSLTHGQGYRGEHEQYF
TGTGCCAGCAGCTTAACCCACGGACAGGGGTACAGGGGTGAGCACGAGCAGTACTTC
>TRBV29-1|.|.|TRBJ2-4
CSVGSGVGKNVQYF
TGCAGCGTCGGGAGTGGCGTGGGCAAAAACGTTCAGTACTTC
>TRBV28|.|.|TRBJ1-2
CASNLPGGISRHGYTF
TGTGCCAGTAACCTCCCCGGCGGCATATCTCGACATGGCTACACCTTC
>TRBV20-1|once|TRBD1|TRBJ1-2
CSARRDRFYGYTF
TGCAGTGCTAGAAGGGACAGGTTCTATGGCTACACCTTC
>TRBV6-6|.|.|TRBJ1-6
CASSQTCSPLHF
TGTGCCAGCAGCCAGACATGTTCACCCCTCCACTTT
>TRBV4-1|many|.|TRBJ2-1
CASSQELTRHNEQFF
TGCGCCAGCAGCCAAGAACTCACTCGTCACAATGAGCAGTTCTTC
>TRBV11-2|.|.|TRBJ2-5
CASSLVLGSQETHYF
TGTGCCAGTAGCTTGGTGCTGGGATCGCAAGAGACCCACTACTTC
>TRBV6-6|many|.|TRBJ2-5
CASIDTNEETQYF
TGTGCCAGCATAGACACCAACGAAGAGACCCAGTACTTC
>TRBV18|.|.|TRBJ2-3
CASSTGRGTDTQYF
TGTGCCAGCTCAACAGGGCGCGGCACAGATACGCAGTATTTT
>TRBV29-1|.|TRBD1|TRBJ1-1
CNVKQGYDTEAFF
TGCAACGTCAAACAGGGGTACGACACTGAAGCTTTCTTT
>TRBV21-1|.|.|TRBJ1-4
CASSKRTELGRGKLFF
TGTGCCAGCAGCAAGAGGACCGAGCTGGGGAGGGGAAAACTGTTTTTT
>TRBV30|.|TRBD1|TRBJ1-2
CAWKPGQYRGDDYTF
TGTGCCTGGAAACCCGGACAGTACAGGGGCGATGACTACACCTTC
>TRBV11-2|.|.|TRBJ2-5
CASNSESKGTQYF
TGTGCCAGCAACTCGGAATCCAAGGGGACCCAGTACTTC
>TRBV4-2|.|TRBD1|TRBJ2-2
CASSRTGMVELFF
TGTGCCAGCAGCCGGACAGGGATGGTGGAGCTGTTTTTT
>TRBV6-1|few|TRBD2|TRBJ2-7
CASRASGMGYEQYF
TGTGCCAGCAGGGCTAGCGGTATGGGCTACGAGCAGTACTTC
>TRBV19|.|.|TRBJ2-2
CASSMDTGELFF
TGTGCCAGTAGTATGGACACCGGGGAGCTGTTTTTT
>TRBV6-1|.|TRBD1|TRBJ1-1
CASRRDRDNTKAFF
TGTGCCAGCAGGCGTGACAGGGATAACACTAAAGCTTTCTTT
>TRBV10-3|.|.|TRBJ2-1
CAISEVYSNEQFF
TGTGCCATCAGTGAGGTTTATAGCAATGAGCAGTTCTTC
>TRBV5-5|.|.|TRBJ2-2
CVSSFGGLVGELFF
TGTGTCAGCAGCTTCGGGGGGCTGGTCGGGGAGCTATTTTTT
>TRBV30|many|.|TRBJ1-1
CAWSGGLAEAFF
TGTGCCTGGAGTGGGGGGCTAGCTGAAGCTTTCTTT
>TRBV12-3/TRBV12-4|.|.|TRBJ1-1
CTSDRSDRLNTEAFF
TGTACCAGCGATCGCTCGGACAGACTGAACACTGAAGCTTTCTTT
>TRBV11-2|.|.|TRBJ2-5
CASSSEGGIWGTTTQYF
TGTGCCAGCAGCTCTGAAGGGGGTATCTGGGGGACAACGACCCAGTACTTC
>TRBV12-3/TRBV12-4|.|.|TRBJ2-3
CASSLFLAGGQEGDMQYF
TGTGCCAGCAGTCTCTTTCTCGCGGGCGGCCAGGAGGGCGATATGCAGTATTTT
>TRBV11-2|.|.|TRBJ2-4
CASSPLPAAGPRIKNIQYF
TGTGCCAGCAGCCCTCTACCAGCGGCAGGGCCTCGGATCAAAAACATTCAGTACTTC
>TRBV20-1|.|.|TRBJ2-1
CNARSPSFYNEQFF
TGCAATGCTAGAAGTCCGAGTTTCTACAATGAGCAGTTCTTC
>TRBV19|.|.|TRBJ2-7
CASSALGLNLPYEQYF
TGTGCCAGTAGTGCCCTGGGACTGAACCTCCCCTACGAGCAGTACTTC
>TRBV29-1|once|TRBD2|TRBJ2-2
CSVEGTRRTGELSF
TGCAGCGTTGAAGGGACTAGGCGGACCGGGGAGCTGTCTTTC
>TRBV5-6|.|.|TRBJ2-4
CASSPLAAKTKNIQYF
TGTGCCAGCAGCCCGCTGGCGGCAAAAACCAAAAACATTCAATACTTC
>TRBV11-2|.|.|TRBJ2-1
CGGSPDSRYREQFF
TGTGGCGGTAGTCCGGACTCGAGGTATAGGGAGCAGTTCTTC
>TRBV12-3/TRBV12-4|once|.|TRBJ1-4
CASSPHSSKGVNEKLFF
TGTGCCAGCAGTCCCCACTCCTCGAAAGGCGTCAATGAAAAACTGTTTTTT
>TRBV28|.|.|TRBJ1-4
CASSPWGRDNEKPFF
TGTGCCAGCAGCCCCTGGGGCAGGGATAATGAAAAACCGTTTTTT
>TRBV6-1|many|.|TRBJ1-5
CASSESGKRQPQHF
TGTGCCAGCAGTGAAAGCGGGAAACGGCAGCCCCAGCATTTT
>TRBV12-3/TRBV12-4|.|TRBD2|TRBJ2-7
CVSTASGAHEHYF
TGTGTCAGCACAGCCAGCGGGGCCCACGAGCATTACTTC
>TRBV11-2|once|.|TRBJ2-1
CATSSDGSSYNEQFF
TGTGCCACCAGCTCGGATGGTAGCTCCTACAATGAGCAGTTCTTC
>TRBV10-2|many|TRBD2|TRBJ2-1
CASSRTRGHEQFF
TGCGCCAGCAGCCGGACTAGGGGCCATGAGCAGTTCTTC